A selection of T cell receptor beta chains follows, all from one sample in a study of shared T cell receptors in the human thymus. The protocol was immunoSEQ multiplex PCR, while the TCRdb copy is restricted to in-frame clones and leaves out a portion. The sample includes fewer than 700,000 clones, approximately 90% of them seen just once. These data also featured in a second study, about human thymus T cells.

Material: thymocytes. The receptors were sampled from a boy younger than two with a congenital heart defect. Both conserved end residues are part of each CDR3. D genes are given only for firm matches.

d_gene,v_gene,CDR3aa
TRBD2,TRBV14,CASSQTSGRGTDTQYF
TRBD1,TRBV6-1,CASSEGLRQGRETQYF
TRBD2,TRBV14,CASSPPGTSGRSDEQYF
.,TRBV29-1,CSVRTTNTGELFF
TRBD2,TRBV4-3,CASSQDPGGPAGGNEQFF
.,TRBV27,CASSIPSDTQYF
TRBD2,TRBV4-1,CASSQDGLAGYEQYF
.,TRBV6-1,CASSVPNSSYEQYF
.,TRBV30,CAWRHDSNTEAFF
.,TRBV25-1,CASSEGEGSEDTEAFF
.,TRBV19,CASRVRGRSNEKLFF
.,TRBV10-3,CAISETGSGRQPQHF
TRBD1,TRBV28,CASSCQQGAGNTIYF
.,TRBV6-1,CASSEALRWGGLYGYTF
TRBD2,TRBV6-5,CASSIGTTLGEQFF
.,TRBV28,CASNPTEGYYGYTF
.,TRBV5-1,CASSVRLTTSTDTQYF
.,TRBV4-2,CASSQARAGGKNIQYF
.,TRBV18,CASSPPRSGLVTEAFF
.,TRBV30,CAWSVPHGVSNQPQHF
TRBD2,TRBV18,CASSPRTSALDTQYF
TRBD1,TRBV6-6,CAVQGASYEQYF
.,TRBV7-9,CASSHGQPFYGYTF
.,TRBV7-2,CASSLETGGTEAFF
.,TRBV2,CASRGPGTSQGLVTDTQYF
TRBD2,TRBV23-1,CASSQRGGGGVYEQYF
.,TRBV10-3,CASVARVPSTYNEQFF
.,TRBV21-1,CASSKERQTEAFF
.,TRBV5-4,CASSSGQTKYF
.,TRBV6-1,CASSEEFGNTDTQYF
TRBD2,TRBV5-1,CASSFPRTSGYNEQFF
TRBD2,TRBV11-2,CASSCPGLAGGCTDTQYF
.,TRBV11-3,CASSSNGSREKLFF
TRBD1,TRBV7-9,CASSFPGTGKGGYTF
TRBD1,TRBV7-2,CASSFTVWTGYVGTEAFF
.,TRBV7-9,CASSLMPDFSYEQYF
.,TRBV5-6,CASSLAAGAPNVTQYF
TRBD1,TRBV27,CASRLTGQGPKNIQYF
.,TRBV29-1,CSVKPRHTEAFF
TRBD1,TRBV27,CASSSTGRVTYGYTF
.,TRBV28,CASSLYPRDLRGVGTEAFF
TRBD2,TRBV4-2,CASSQGLAGVDEQFF
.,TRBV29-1,CSVEMVSGQVETQYF
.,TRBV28,CASSPRNEQFF
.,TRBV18,CASSLNVLKRVSYNEQFF
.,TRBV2,CASSDSGLTNEKLFF
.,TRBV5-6,CASSLARSGDTQYF
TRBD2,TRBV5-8,CASSWGGLAGVTDTQYF
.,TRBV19,CASSIGGAVSNQPQHF
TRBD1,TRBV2,CASSLDRGINQPQHF
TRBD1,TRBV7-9,CASSVHPGQGNYEQYF
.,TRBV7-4,CASSPPPGSVSTDTQYF
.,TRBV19,CATLLTGLADPAGYTF
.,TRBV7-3,CASSLTVGGHTDTQYF
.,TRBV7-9,CASSPTGFNEQFF
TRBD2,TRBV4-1,CASSQDYGLAGDEQFF
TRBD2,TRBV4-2,CASSLPRHLAGIRDEQFF
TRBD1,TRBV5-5,CASSWGTGGDQPQHF
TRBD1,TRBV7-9,CASSLVGTVPPGNTEAFF